This record looks at one TCR beta chain sequence and its context. This sample is part of a study of blood T cell repertoires in COVID-19. Repertoires were generated with immunoSEQ multiplex PCR, while TCRdb's copy carries only in-frame clones and drops some. The sample consists of about 180,000 clones, around 80% of them appearing once. The CDR3 length is 15 residues. The germline CDR1 and CDR2 sequences are MDHEN and SYDVKM. J lost 6 bases, V lost 1 base, and 7 bases had no gene match. J is TRBJ2-5 and V is TRBV28; 8 bases line up with TRBD1. Sequenced sample: peripheral blood. The receptor's source is a woman in her 40s with COVID-19, enrolled during active disease. The CDR3 protein is CASSLSPGGRKTQYF. Here the CDR3 DNA reads TGTGCCAGCAGTTTATCCCCAGGGGGCAGGAAGACCCAGTACTTC.